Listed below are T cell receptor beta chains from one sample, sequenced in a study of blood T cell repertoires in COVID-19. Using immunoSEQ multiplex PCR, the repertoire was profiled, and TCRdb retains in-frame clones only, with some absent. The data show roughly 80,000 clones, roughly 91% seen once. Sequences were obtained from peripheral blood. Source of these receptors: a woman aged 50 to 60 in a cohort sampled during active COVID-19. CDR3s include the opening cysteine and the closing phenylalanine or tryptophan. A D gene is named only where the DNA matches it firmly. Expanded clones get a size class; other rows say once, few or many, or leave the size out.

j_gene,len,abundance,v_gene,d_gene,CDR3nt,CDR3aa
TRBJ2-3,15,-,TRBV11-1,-,TGTGCCAGCAGCTTAGGCTGGGCTAGCACAGATACGCAGTATTTT,CASSLGWASTDTQYF
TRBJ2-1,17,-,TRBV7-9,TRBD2,TGTGCCAGCAGAGAATCCGGACTAGCCGACTCCTACAATGAGCAGTTCTTC,CASRESGLADSYNEQFF
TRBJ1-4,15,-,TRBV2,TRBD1,TGTGCCAGCAGTGGACAGGGGGCTTTTAATGAAAAACTGTTTTTT,CASSGQGAFNEKLFF
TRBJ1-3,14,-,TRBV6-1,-,TGTGCCAGCAGTGAATCAGTCCCTGGAAACACCATATATTTT,CASSESVPGNTIYF
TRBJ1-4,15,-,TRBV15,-,TGTGCCACCAGCAGAGATCGGGGGTTGGGTGAAAAACTGTTTTTT,CATSRDRGLGEKLFF
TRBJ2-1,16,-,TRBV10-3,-,TGTGCCATCCAGGACTCGGAGGGAAGCTCCTACAATGAGCAGTTCTTC,CAIQDSEGSSYNEQFF
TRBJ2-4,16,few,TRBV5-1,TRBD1,TGCGCCAGCAGCGGCGGGGACAGGGTGCGGGGAAACATTCAGTACTTC,CASSGGDRVRGNIQYF
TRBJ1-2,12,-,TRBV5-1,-,TGCGCCAGCAGCTTCTCGGGGAATGGCTACACCTTC,CASSFSGNGYTF
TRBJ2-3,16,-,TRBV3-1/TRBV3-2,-,TGTGCCAGCAGCCAAGATGTTCAGGAGGGGACAGATACGCAGTATTTT,CASSQDVQEGTDTQYF
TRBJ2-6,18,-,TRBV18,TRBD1,TGTGCCAGCTCACCACAGGACAGGGGCTCAGGTGGGGCCAACGTCCTGACTTTC,CASSPQDRGSGGANVLTF
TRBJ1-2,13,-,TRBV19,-,TGTGCCAGTACCGAACAGGGTTTAGGAGGCTACACCTTC,CASTEQGLGGYTF
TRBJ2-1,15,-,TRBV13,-,TGTGCCAGCAGCTTATTCGTTCAGGGGAGCAATGAGCAGTTCTTC,CASSLFVQGSNEQFF
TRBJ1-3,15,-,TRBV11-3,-,TGTGCCAGCAGCACCCAGGGCAGTGCCGTCGCCACCATATATTTT,CASSTQGSAVATIYF
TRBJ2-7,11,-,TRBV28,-,TGTGCCAGCAGGGGGCAATACGAGCAGTACTTC,CASRGQYEQYF
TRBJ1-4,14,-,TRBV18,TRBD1,TGTGCCAGCTCACCCGGACAGGGTGGTGAAAAACTGTTTTTT,CASSPGQGGEKLFF
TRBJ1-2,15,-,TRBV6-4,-,TGTGCCAGCAGTGACACCCCCGAGGGGGTGGGAGGCTACACCTTC,CASSDTPEGVGGYTF
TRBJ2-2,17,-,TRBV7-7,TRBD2,TGTGCTAGCAGCTCCCCAGCGGGAGGGAGAAACACCGGGGAGCTGTTTTTT,CASSSPAGGRNTGELFF
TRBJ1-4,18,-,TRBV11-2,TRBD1,TGTGCCAGCAGCTTAGAGCGTCGGGGGACAGGTTATTCTGAAAAACTGTTTTTT,CASSLERRGTGYSEKLFF
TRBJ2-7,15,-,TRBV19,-,TGTGCCAGTAGTCCACGACAGCTACCACCCTACGAGCAGTACTTC,CASSPRQLPPYEQYF
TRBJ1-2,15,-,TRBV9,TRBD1,TGTGCCAGCAGCTCAAGCAGGGGGCCTAACTATGGCTACACCTTC,CASSSSRGPNYGYTF
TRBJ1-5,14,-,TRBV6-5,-,TGTGCCAGCAGCCCAGACAATAGCAATCAGCCCCAGCATTTT,CASSPDNSNQPQHF
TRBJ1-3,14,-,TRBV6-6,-,TGTGCCAGCAGTTACAGAGAGGCTGGAAACACCATATATTTT,CASSYREAGNTIYF
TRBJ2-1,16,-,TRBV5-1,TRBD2,TGCGCCAGCAGAGGTAGCGGGGGTGCCCCCTACAATGAGCAGTTCTTC,CASRGSGGAPYNEQFF
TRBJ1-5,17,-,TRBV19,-,TGTGCCAGTAGTATAGGTCTAAGGGGACTTCATAGCGGGCCCCAGCATTTT,CASSIGLRGLHSGPQHF
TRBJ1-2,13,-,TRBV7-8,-,TGTGCCAGCAGCTTAGATTATCTATATGGCTACACCTTC,CASSLDYLYGYTF
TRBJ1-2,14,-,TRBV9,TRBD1,TGTGCCAGCAGCGGAACCGGGACAGGTCCTGGCTACACCTTC,CASSGTGTGPGYTF
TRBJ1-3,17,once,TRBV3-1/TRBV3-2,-,TGTGCCAGCAGCCAAGATTGGGGGGGAGGTACTGGAAACACCATATATTTT,CASSQDWGGGTGNTIYF
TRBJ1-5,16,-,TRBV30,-,TGTGCCTGGAGTTCTTCTCCCGGTATTAGCAATCAGCCCCAGCATTTT,CAWSSSPGISNQPQHF
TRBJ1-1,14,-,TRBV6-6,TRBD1,TGTGCCAGCCGGTACAGGGGGATGAACACTGAAGCTTTCTTT,CASRYRGMNTEAFF
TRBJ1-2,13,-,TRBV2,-,TGTGCCACCGGACAGAGTCCTAACTATGGCTACACCTTC,CATGQSPNYGYTF
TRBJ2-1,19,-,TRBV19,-,TGTGCCAGTAGTATAGCGAGTTCGGCGGGGGCCCCCTCCTACAATGAGCAGTTCTTC,CASSIASSAGAPSYNEQFF
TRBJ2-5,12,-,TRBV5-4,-,TGTGCCAGCAGCCTACCCGCGGAGACCCAGTACTTC,CASSLPAETQYF
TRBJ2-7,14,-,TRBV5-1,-,TGCGCCAGCAGCTTGGGTCAGGGTTGGGACGAGCAGTACTTC,CASSLGQGWDEQYF
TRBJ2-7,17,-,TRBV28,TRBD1,TGTGCCAGCAGCTTAGACATTCCCGGGACAGGGCGCTTAGAGCAGTACTTC,CASSLDIPGTGRLEQYF
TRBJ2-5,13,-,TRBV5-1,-,TGCGCCAGCGCTAGGGACACCCAAGAGACCCAGTACTTC,CASARDTQETQYF
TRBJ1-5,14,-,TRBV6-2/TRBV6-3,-,TGTGCCAGCAGTCGCCTATTAAGCAATCAGCCCCAGCATTTT,CASSRLLSNQPQHF
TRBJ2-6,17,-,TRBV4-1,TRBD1,TGCGCCAGCAGCCAATATGGGACAGGGACTGGGGCCAACGTCCTGACTTTC,CASSQYGTGTGANVLTF
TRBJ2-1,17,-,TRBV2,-,TGTGCCAGCAGTGAAGCGCCGTGGAGGGGTTACTACAATGAGCAGTTCTTC,CASSEAPWRGYYNEQFF
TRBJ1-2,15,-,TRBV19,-,TGTGCCAGTAGAGACGTCGTGGCAGGGGACTATGGCTACACCTTC,CASRDVVAGDYGYTF
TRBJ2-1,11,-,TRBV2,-,TGTGCCAGCAGTGCAGACAATGAGCAGTTCTTC,CASSADNEQFF
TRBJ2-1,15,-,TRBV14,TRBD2,TGTGCCAGCAGCCCGCCTAGCGGGATGGTTGATGAGCAGTTCTTC,CASSPPSGMVDEQFF
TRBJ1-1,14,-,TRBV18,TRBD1,TGTGCCAGCTCACCCTCGGGACAGGGCACTGAAGCTTTCTTT,CASSPSGQGTEAFF
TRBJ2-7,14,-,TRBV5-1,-,TGCGCCAGCAGCTTAGCAGCGGAGGCCTACGAGCAGTACTTC,CASSLAAEAYEQYF
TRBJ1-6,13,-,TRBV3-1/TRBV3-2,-,TGTGCCAGCAGCCAAGGGGACTTAGGACCCCTCCACTTT,CASSQGDLGPLHF
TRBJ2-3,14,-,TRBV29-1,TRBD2,TGCAGCGTTTCCGGGACTAGCGGTCCAGATACGCAGTATTTT,CSVSGTSGPDTQYF
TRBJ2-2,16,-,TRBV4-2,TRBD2,TGTGCCAGCAGCCTCATTAGCGGGAGACGGACCGGGGAGCTGTTTTTT,CASSLISGRRTGELFF
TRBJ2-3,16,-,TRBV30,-,TGTGCCTGGAGTCTCGGGAAGGGACTGTCAACAGATACGCAGTATTTT,CAWSLGKGLSTDTQYF
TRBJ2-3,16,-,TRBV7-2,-,TGTGCCAGCAGCTTAGCGGGAGCCCGAGGTCAGGATACGCAGTATTTT,CASSLAGARGQDTQYF
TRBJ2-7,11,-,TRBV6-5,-,TGTGCCAGCAGTTCACAGGGCGAGCAGTACTTC,CASSSQGEQYF
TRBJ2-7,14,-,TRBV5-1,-,TGCGCCAGCAGCTTGGGGGGGCTAACCTACGAGCAGTACTTC,CASSLGGLTYEQYF
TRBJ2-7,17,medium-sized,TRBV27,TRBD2,TGTGCCAGCAGTTCCTTTTATCTAGCGGGAGAGCACTACGAGCAGTACTTC,CASSSFYLAGEHYEQYF
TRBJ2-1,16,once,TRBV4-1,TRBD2,TGCGCCAGCAGCCAAGAGCGGGGGGAATACTACAATGAGCAGTTCTTC,CASSQERGEYYNEQFF
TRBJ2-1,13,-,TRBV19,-,TGTGCCAGTAAGGCAGGGGGAGGTAATGAGCAGTTCTTC,CASKAGGGNEQFF